These 21 T cell receptor beta chains came from one sample sequenced in a study of T cell changes during pregnancy in multiple sclerosis. TCRdb keeps only in-frame clones here, not all; method: immunoSEQ multiplex PCR. The table lists 60,000 or so clones, about 90% of them singletons. Sequences were derived from peripheral blood, sampled in the second trimester of pregnancy. The source of these receptors is a female donor in good health, enrolled as a control in a pregnancy study.

The V and J genes are TRBV5-1 and TRBJ2-1; 10 nucleotides agree with TRBD2. Germline V gene sequence: CDR1 SGHRS, CDR2 YFSETQ. The CDR3 covers 16 residues. Trimming at V came to 0 bases and at J to 4 bases, leaving 4 bases not matched to a gene. This chain's CDR3 is CASSLDLAGDYNEQFF. CDR3 bases: TGCGCCAGCAGCTTGGACCTAGCGGGAGATTACAATGAGCAGTTCTTC.

The chain joins TRBV16 to TRBJ1-4, with 10 positions matching TRBD1. The CDR3 covers 15 residues. The germline CDR1 and CDR2 sequences are KGHSY and FQNENV. Trimming removed 0 bases from V and 7 bases from J; junction bases left unmatched: 2. The CDR3 DNA follows: TGTGCCAGCAGCCAATCTGGGACAGGGGTTGAAAAACTGTTTTTT. Protein sequence: CASSQSGTGVEKLFF.

The chain employs TRBV7-9 and TRBJ2-3; 10 nucleotides agree with TRBD1. V shed 3 bases and J 4 bases; nucleotides not matched to a gene: 4. The CDR3 sequence is 15 residues long. Germline loops: CDR1 SEHNR, CDR2 FQNEAQ (reference sequence). CDR3 sequence (DNA): TGTGCCAGCAGCTTTGGGACAGGGGCCCCAGATACGCAGTATTTT. This sequence encodes CASSFGTGAPDTQYF.

This chain joins TRBV14 and TRBJ2-5; D call uncertain. V was clipped by 5 bases and J by 5 bases, with 9 bases between them. The CDR3 length is 12 residues. Germline lookup yields CDR1 SGHDN and CDR2 FVKESK. The CDR3 region is CASSGLGETQYF. Here the CDR3 DNA reads TGTGCCAGCAGCGGGCTTGGGGAGACCCAGTACTTC.

V gene TRBV5-1 combines with J gene TRBJ1-4; D unclear. Germline lookup yields CDR1 SGHRS and CDR2 YFSETQ. The CDR3 runs 16 residues. Trimming removed 0 bases at V and 0 bases at J, with 9 bases between. This chain's CDR3 is CASSLGQRATNEKLFF. CDR3 DNA sequence: TGCGCCAGCAGCTTGGGACAACGAGCAACTAATGAAAAACTGTTTTTT.

The chain employs TRBV6-5 and TRBJ1-5; 8 bases fit TRBD1. This CDR3 comprises 15 residues. Germline CDR1 is MNHEY and CDR2 is SVGAGI. Germline trimming cut 6 bases from V and 3 bases from J; bases unmatched to any gene: 7. In DNA, the CDR3 is TGTGCCAGCAGCTTAGGACAGGGATTCAATCAGCCCCAGCATTTT. Its translation is CASSLGQGFNQPQHF.

A few counts support this clone. Without the conserved terminal phenylalanine or tryptophan, this CDR3 likely stems from a read error. It is unclear where the CDR3 begins or ends on the DNA, so no DNA is shown, and the CDR3 is as TCRdb lists it. This rearrangement joins TRBV30 to TRBJ1-1. Both ends counted, the CDR3 spans 13 residues. CDR1 is GTSNPN and CDR2 is SVGIG in the germline V gene (reference sequence). CDR3 region: CAWSVGGGDVPSG.

The genes are TRBV6-5 and TRBJ2-1; TRBD2 matches at 10 bases. V was clipped by 0 bases and J by 5 bases; unmatched bases: 4. The CDR3 has 16 residues. From germline, CDR1 is MNHEY and CDR2 SVGAGI. The CDR3 bases are TGTGCCAGCAGTTACTCTGGCAGCGGGGGGGACAATGAGCAGTTCTTC. It translates to CASSYSGSGGDNEQFF.

The chain couples TRBV5-1 to TRBJ2-7; TRBD2 matches at 10 bases. The CDR3 consists of 18 residues. Unmatched junction bases numbered 15, after V lost 0 bases and J lost 6 bases. Germline V CDR1 and CDR2: SGHRS, YFSETQ. CDR3 loop: CASSLGPSGRAIQSEQYF. CDR3 nucleotide sequence: TGCGCCAGCAGCTTGGGGCCCAGCGGGAGGGCCATTCAATCCGAGCAGTACTTC.

The chain recombines TRBV4-2 with TRBJ1-1; D uncertain. With 1 base removed from V and 4 bases from J, the gap between germline ends came to 7 bases. The CDR3 has 13 residues. Germline values: CDR1 LGHNA, CDR2 YNFKEQ. The CDR3 region has the DNA TGTGCCAGCAGCCAAGTGCAGGTCACTGAAGCTTTCTTT. Its translation is CASSQVQVTEAFF.

The chain combines TRBV4-1 with TRBJ1-1; D perhaps matches TRBD1 (5 bases). CDR3 length: 14 amino acids. From germline, CDR1 is MGHRA and CDR2 YSYEKL. Trimming shortened V by 0 bases and J by 3 bases, and 8 bases separated the two germline ends. The CDR3 sequence: CASSQDPTDTEAFF. The CDR3 coding sequence is TGCGCCAGCAGCCAAGACCCGACAGACACTGAAGCTTTCTTT.

The chain has TRBV12-5 and TRBJ2-3, with a tentative D call TRBD2 (5 bases). The V end lost 1 base, the J end lost 6 bases, and 17 bases lay between the germline ends. The CDR3 contains 16 residues. From germline, CDR1 is LGHNT and CDR2 FRNRAP. The CDR3 loop is CASGLGLIGSRDTQYF. For the CDR3, the DNA is TGTGCTAGTGGTTTGGGGTTGATTGGGAGTCGGGATACGCAGTATTTT.

The rearrangement uses TRBV9 and TRBJ2-5, with 8 bases fitting TRBD2. V trimming: 2 bases; J trimming: 5 bases; junction bases outside the gene matches: 8. The germline gives CDR1 SGDLS, CDR2 YYNGEE. The CDR3 runs 15 residues. CDR3 DNA sequence: TGTGCCAGCAGCGTCCCTCGGGGGGGCCATGAGACCCAGTACTTC. This encodes CASSVPRGGHETQYF.

Comment on this clone: The junction differs from germline at one of its ends, possibly a read error. This chain connects TRBV7-2 to TRBJ2-1; tentative D call: TRBD2 (6 bases). Germline loops: CDR1 SGHTA, CDR2 FQGNSA. CDR3 length: 14 amino acids. Written as DNA, the CDR3 is TGTGCCAGCAGCCTAGCCGGGACTTCGAATGAGCAGTTCTTC. Translation gives CASSLAGTSNEQFF.

Only one count was recorded for this clone. This sequence joins TRBV23-1 and TRBJ2-7; 8 bases fit TRBD1. TRBV23-1 falls under the ORF class, with uncertain function. V lost 6 bases and J lost 4; bases outside the gene matches: 11. The CDR3 covers 15 residues. The CDR3 DNA reads as TGCGCCAGCAGGGAGTCGGACAGGGTGGTTTACGAGCAGTACTTC. Translated, it gives CASRESDRVVYEQYF.

This clone has a handful of counts. V and J are TRBV4-1 and TRBJ1-3, with D perhaps matching TRBD1 (5 bases). The length of the CDR3 is 14 residues. Looked up from germline, CDR1 is MGHRA and CDR2 is YSYEKL. Trimming removed 2 bases at V and 2 bases at J, with 7 bases between. The CDR3 protein is CASSQQGTGNTIYF. The CDR3 DNA is TGCGCCAGCAGCCAACAGGGTACTGGAAACACCATATATTTT.

The chain recombines TRBV7-2 with TRBJ2-2; 8 positions agree with TRBD2. V shed 1 base, J shed 2 bases, and the junction held 6 bases outside the gene matches. Germline CDR1 SGHTA, CDR2 FQGNSA. The CDR3 has 17 amino acids. The CDR3, as DNA: TGTGCCAGCAGCTTAGATTGGCGGGGGGCTAACACCGGGGAGCTGTTTTTT. Protein: CASSLDWRGANTGELFF.

This chain connects TRBV12-5 to TRBJ2-5; TRBD1 matches 7 bases. V was clipped by 6 bases and J by 2 bases; unmatched bases: 9. Germline assignment: CDR1 LGHNT and CDR2 FRNRAP. This CDR3 region has 15 residues. The CDR3 DNA reads as TGTGCTAGTGGACCGGGGACAGCCTCACAAGAGACCCAGTACTTC. This sequence encodes CASGPGTASQETQYF.

The J gene is TRBJ2-7, the V gene TRBV27; perhaps TRBD1 as D (6 bases). V lost 4 bases and J 0 bases, leaving 10 bases between the germline ends. CDR1 and CDR2 from the germline V gene are MNHEY and SMNVEV (reference sequence). CDR3 size: 14 residues. CDR3 in DNA: TGTGCCAGCAGTTGGCAGGACAGCTCCTACGAGCAGTACTTC. It translates to CASSWQDSSYEQYF.

This clone has just one count. J is TRBJ2-5 and V is TRBV25-1, with D perhaps matching TRBD1 (6 bases). This CDR3 contains 14 residues. The V end lost 4 bases, the J end lost 3 bases, and 12 bases lay between the germline ends. Germline V gene sequence: CDR1 MGHDK, CDR2 SYGVNS. The DNA of the CDR3 is TGTGCCAGCAGTGGACAAGCAGGGGAAGAGACCCAGTACTTC. It is translated as CASSGQAGEETQYF.

The chain carries TRBV7-9 and TRBJ2-7; TRBD2 matches at 11 bases. Germline V CDR1 and CDR2: SEHNR, FQNEAQ (reference sequence). The V and J ends lost 5 bases and 3 bases, in that order; junction bases with no gene match: 6. There are 15 residues in the CDR3. The CDR3 loop reads CASSQPGLAVYEQYF. As DNA, the CDR3 is TGTGCCAGCAGCCAACCGGGACTAGCGGTCTACGAGCAGTACTTC.